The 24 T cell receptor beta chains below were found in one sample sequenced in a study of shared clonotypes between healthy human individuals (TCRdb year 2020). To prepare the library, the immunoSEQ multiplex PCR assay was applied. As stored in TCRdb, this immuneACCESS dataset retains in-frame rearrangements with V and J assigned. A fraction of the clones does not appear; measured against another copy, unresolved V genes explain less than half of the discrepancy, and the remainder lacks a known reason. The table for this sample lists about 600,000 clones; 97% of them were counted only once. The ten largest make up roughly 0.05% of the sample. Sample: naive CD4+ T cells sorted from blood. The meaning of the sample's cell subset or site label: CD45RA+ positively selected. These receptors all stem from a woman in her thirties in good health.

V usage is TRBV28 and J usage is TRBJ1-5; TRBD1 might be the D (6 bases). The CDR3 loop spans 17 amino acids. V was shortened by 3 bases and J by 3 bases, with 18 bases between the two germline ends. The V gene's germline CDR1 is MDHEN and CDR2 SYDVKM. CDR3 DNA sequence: TGTGCCAGCAGTTTTCGGCAGGGGACGACGTCCAATCAGCCCCAGCATTTT. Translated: CASSFRQGTTSNQPQHF. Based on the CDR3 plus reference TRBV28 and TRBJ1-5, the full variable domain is DVKVTQSSRYLVKRTGEKVFLECVQDMDHENMFWYRQDPGLGLRLIYFSYDVKMKEKGDIPEGYSVSREKKERFSLILESASTNQTSMYLCASSFRQGTTSNQPQHFGDGTRLSIL.

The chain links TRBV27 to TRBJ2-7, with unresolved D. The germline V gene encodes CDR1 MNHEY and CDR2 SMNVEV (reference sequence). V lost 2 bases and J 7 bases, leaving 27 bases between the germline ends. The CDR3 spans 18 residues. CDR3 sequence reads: CASSLLHSLSPPTGEQYF. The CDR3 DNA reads TGTGCCAGCAGTTTACTCCACTCACTAAGCCCCCCCACTGGTGAGCAGTACTTC.

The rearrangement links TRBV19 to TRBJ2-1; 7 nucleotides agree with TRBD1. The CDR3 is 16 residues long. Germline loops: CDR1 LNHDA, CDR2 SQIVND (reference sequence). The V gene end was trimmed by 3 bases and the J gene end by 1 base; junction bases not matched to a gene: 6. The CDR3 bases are TGTGCCAGTAGTATCAGACAGGGTCTATCCTACAATGAGCAGTTCTTC. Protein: CASSIRQGLSYNEQFF.

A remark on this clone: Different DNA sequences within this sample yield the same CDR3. Here the CDR3 DNA reads TGTGCCAGCAGCACACAAGAGACCCAGTACTTC. This encodes CASSTQETQYF. V gene TRBV5-4 combines with J gene TRBJ2-5; D remains unclear. Germline CDR1 is SGHNT and CDR2 is YYREEE (reference sequence). CDR3 length: 11 residues. The ends were cut back, 4 bases at V and 2 bases at J, with 3 bases in the middle.

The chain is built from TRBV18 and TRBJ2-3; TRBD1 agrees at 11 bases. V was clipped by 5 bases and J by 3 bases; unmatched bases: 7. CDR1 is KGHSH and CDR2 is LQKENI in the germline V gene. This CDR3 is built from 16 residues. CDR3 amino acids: CASSTPGQGVTDTQYF. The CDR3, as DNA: TGTGCCAGCTCAACGCCGGGACAGGGGGTAACAGATACGCAGTATTTT. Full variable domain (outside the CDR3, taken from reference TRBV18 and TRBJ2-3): NAGVMQNPRHLVRRRGQEARLRCSPMKGHSHVYWYRQLPEEGLKFMVYLQKENIIDESGMPKERFSAEFPKEGPSILRIQQVVRGDSAAYFCASSTPGQGVTDTQYFGPGTRLTVL.

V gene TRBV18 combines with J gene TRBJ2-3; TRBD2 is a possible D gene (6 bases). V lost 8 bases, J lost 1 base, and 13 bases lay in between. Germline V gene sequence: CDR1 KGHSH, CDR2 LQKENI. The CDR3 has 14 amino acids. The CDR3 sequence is CASMSGLRTDTQYF. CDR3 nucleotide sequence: TGTGCCAGCATGTCGGGACTGCGCACAGATACGCAGTATTTT.

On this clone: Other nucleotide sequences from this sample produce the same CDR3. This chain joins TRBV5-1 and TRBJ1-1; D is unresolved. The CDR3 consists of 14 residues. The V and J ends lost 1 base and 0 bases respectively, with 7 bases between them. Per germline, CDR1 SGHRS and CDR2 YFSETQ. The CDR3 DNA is TGCGCCAGCAGCTTGTCGGGGATGAACACTGAAGCTTTCTTT. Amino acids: CASSLSGMNTEAFF.

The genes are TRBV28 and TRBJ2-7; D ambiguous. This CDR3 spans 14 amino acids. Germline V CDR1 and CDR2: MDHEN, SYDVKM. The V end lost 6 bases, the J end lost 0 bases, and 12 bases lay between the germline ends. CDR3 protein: CASSQDGSSYEQYF. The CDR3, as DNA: TGTGCCAGCAGCCAGGACGGAAGCTCCTACGAGCAGTACTTC.

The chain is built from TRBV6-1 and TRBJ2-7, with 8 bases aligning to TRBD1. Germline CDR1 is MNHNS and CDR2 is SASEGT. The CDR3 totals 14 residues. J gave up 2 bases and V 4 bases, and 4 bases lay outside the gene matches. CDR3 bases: TGTGCCAGCAGTGGGTGGACAGGGACCTACGAGCAGTACTTC. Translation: CASSGWTGTYEQYF.

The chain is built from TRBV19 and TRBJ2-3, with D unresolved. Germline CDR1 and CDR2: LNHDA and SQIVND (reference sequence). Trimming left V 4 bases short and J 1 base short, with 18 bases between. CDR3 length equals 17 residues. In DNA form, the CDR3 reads TGTGCCAGTAGTACAACCCTGGGCAGAGTCGGCACAGATACGCAGTATTTT. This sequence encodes CASSTTLGRVGTDTQYF.

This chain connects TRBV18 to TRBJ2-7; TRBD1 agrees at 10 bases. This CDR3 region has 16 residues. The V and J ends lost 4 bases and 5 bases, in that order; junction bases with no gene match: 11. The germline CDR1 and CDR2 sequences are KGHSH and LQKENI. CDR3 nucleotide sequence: TGTGCCAGCTCACTTGGGACAGGGGATTTAGTCGACGAGCAGTACTTC. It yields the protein CASSLGTGDLVDEQYF.

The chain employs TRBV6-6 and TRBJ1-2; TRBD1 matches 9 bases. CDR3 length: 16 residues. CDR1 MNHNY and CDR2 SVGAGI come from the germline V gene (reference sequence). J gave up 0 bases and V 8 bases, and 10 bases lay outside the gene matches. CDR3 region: CASRSPGQGTNYGYTF. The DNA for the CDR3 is TGTGCCAGCCGATCACCGGGACAGGGTACTAACTATGGCTACACCTTC.

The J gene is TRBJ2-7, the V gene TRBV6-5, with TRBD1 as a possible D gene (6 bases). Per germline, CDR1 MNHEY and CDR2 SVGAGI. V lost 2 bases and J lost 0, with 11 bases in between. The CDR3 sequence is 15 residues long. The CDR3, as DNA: TGTGCCAGCAGTTACACGACAGGTCCCTCCTACGAGCAGTACTTC. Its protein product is CASSYTTGPSYEQYF.

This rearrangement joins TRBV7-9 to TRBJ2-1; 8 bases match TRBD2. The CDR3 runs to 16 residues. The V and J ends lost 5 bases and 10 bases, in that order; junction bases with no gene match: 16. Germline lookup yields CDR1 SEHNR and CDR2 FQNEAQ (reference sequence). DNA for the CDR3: TGTGCCAGCAGCACCCCGACTAGCGCCTTCAGGGCGGAGCAGTTCTTC. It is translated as CASSTPTSAFRAEQFF.

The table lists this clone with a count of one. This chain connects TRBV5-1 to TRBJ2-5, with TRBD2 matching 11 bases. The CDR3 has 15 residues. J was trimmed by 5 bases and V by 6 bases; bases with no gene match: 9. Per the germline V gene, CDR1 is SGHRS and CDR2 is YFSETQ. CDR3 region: CASTLAGGLGETQYF. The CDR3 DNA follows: TGCGCCAGCACCTTAGCGGGAGGGCTGGGCGAGACCCAGTACTTC. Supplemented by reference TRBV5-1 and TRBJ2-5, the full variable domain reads KAGVTQTPRYLIKTRGQQVTLSCSPISGHRSVSWYQQTPGQGLQFLFEYFSETQRNKGNFPGRFSGRQFSNSRSEMNVSTLELGDSALYLCASTLAGGLGETQYFGPGTRLLVL.

The CDR3 DNA reads TGTGCCAGCAGCTTAGTAGTGGGTGACTATGGCTACACCTTC. Translating it yields CASSLVVGDYGYTF. The rearrangement links TRBV7-9 to TRBJ1-2; D remains ambiguous. The CDR3 is 14 residues long. Germline-derived CDR1 and CDR2 are SEHNR and FQNEAQ (reference sequence). Deletions cut 1 base from V and 3 bases from J, with 9 bases between.

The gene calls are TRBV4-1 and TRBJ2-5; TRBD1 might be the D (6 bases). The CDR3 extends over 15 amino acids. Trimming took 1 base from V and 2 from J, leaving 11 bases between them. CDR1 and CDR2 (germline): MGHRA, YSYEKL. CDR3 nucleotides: TGCGCCAGCAGCCAAGGGGGGCCGGGGCAAGAGACCCAGTACTTC. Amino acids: CASSQGGPGQETQYF.

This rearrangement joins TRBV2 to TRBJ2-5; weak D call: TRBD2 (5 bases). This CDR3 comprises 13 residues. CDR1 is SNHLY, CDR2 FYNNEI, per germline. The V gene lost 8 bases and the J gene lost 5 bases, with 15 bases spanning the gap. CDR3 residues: CASVGDYGETQYF. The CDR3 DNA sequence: TGTGCCAGCGTCGGGGATTATGGGGAGACCCAGTACTTC.

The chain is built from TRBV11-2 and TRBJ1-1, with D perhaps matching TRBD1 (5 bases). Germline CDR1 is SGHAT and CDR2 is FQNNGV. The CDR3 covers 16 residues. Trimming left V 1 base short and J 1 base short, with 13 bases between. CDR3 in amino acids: CASSLVHATENTEAFF. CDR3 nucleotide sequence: TGTGCCAGCAGCTTAGTACACGCGACAGAGAACACTGAAGCTTTCTTT.

CDR3 region: CASKADRTGVEKLFF. CDR3 coding DNA: TGTGCCAGCAAGGCCGATAGGACAGGGGTCGAAAAACTGTTTTTT. The V and J genes are TRBV6-5 and TRBJ1-4, with TRBD1 matching 9 bases. The length of the CDR3 is 15 residues. CDR1 is MNHEY, CDR2 SVGAGI, per germline. V was pared by 7 bases and J by 8 bases, with 11 bases of the junction left unmatched.

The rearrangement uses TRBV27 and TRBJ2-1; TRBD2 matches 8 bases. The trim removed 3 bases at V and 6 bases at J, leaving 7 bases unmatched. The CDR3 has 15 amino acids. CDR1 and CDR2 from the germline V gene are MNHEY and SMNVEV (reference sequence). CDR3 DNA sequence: TGTGCCAGCAGTTTCCGAGCGGGGGTAAGCAATGAGCAGTTCTTC. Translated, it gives CASSFRAGVSNEQFF.

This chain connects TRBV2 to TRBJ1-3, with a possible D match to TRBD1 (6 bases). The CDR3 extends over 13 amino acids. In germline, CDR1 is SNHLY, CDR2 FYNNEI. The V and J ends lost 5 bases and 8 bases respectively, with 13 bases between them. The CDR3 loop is CASSFGGADTIYF. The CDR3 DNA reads TGTGCCAGCAGTTTTGGGGGCGCGGACACCATATATTTT.

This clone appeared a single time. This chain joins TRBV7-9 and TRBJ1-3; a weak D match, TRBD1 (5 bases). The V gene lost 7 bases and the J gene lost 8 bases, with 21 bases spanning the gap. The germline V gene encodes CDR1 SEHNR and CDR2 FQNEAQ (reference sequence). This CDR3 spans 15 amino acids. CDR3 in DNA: TGTGCCAGCACCGCGACAGATCCTTCCGTGGACACCATATATTTT. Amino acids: CASTATDPSVDTIYF.

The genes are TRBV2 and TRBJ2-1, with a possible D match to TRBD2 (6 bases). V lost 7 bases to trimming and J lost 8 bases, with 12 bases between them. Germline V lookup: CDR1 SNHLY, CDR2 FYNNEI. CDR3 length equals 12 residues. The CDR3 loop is CASNLAIHEQFF. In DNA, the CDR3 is TGTGCCAGCAACCTAGCGATCCATGAGCAGTTCTTC.